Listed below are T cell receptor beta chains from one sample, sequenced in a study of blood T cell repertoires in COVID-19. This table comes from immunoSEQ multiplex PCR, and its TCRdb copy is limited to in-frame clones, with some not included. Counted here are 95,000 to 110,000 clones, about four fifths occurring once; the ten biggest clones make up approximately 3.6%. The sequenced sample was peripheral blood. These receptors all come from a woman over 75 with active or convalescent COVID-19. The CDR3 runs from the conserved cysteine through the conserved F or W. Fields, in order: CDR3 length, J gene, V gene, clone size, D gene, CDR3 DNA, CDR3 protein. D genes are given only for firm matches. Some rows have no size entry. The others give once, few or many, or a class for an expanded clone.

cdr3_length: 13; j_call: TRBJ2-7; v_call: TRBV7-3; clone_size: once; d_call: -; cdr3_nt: TGTGCCAGCAGCCCCCCCGGGTCTTACGAGCAGTACTTC; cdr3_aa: CASSPPGSYEQYF
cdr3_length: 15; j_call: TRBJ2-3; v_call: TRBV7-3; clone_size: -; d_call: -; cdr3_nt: TGTGCCAGCAGCTTACAGGGGAGACCTTTGGATACGCAGTATTTT; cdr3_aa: CASSLQGRPLDTQYF
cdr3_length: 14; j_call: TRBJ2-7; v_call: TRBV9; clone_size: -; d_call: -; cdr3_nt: TGTGCCAGCAGCGTAGGCAGGGTTCCCCACGAGCAGTACTTC; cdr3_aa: CASSVGRVPHEQYF
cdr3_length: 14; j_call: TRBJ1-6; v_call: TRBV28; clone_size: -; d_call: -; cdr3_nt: TGTGCCAGCAGTTTAAGCAGGGTGAATTCACCCCTCCACTTT; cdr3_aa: CASSLSRVNSPLHF
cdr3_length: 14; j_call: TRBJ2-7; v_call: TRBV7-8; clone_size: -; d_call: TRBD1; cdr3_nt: TGTGCCAGCAGCTTACGGACAGGGAGCAACGAGCAGTACTTC; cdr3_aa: CASSLRTGSNEQYF
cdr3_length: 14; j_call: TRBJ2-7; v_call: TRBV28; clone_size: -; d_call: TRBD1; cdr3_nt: TGTGCCAGCGCACCCCCGGCGGGACAGGGACTTCAGTACTTC; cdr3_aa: CASAPPAGQGLQYF
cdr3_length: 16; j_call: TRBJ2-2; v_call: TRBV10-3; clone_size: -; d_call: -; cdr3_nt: TGTGCCATCTTCGGAGGCGGGACCTCGAACACCGGGGAGCTGTTTTTT; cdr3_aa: CAIFGGGTSNTGELFF
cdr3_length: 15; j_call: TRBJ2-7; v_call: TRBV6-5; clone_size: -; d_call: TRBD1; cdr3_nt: TGTGCCAGCAGTTACTCGTCCAGGGGGTCCTACGAGCAGTACTTC; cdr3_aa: CASSYSSRGSYEQYF
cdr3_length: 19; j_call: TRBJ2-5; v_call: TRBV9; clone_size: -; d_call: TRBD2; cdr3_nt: TGTGCCAGCAGTGTAGGGGGCTCGGCTACTAGCGGGAGCTTTGAGACCCAGTACTTC; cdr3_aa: CASSVGGSATSGSFETQYF
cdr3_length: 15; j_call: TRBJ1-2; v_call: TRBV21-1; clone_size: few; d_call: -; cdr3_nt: TGTGCCAGCAGCATTGAGATGGTAGGAGTCTATGGCTACACCTTC; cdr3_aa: CASSIEMVGVYGYTF
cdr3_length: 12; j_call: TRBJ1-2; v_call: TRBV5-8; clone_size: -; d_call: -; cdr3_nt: TGTGCCAGCAGCTTTGACAGCTATGGCTACACCTTC; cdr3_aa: CASSFDSYGYTF
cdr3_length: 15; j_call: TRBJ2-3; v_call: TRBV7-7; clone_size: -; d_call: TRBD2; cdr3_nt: TGTGCTAGCAGCTTAGCGGGGGGAAGCACAGATACGCAGTATTTT; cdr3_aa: CASSLAGGSTDTQYF
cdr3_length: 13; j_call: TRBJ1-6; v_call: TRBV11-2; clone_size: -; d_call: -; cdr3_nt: TGTGCCAGCAGCTTAGTAGAGTTGACAGCCATCCACTTT; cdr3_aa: CASSLVELTAIHF
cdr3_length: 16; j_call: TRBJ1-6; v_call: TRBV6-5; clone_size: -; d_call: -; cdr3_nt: TGTGCCAGCAGTTACGGGGGGAGCTCCTATAATTCACCCCTCCACTTT; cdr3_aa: CASSYGGSSYNSPLHF
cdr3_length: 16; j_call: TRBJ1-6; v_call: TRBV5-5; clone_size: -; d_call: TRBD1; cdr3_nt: TGTGCCAGCAGCTTGGACAGGGGGCAATCACGGTCACCCCTCCACTTT; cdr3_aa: CASSLDRGQSRSPLHF
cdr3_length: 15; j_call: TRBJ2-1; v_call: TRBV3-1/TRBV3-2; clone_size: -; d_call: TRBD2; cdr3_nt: TGTGCCAGCAGACCGGGACTAGCGGGAATAAATGAGCAGTTCTTC; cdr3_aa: CASRPGLAGINEQFF
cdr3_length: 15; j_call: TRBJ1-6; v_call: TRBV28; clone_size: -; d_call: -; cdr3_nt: TGTGCCAGCAGGATGGGAGGGGGTCGGGAAACACCCCTCCACTTT; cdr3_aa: CASRMGGGRETPLHF
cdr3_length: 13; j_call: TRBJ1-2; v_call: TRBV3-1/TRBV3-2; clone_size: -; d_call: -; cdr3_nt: TGTGCCAGCAGCCCGAGAGAAAACTATGGCTACACCTTC; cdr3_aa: CASSPRENYGYTF
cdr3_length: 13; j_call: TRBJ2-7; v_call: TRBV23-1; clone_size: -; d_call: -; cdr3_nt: TGCGCCAGCAGTCAGCAGGGTGCCTACGAGCAGTACTTC; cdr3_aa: CASSQQGAYEQYF
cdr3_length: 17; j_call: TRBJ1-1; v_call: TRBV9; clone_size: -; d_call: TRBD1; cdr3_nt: TGTGCCAGCAGCCTAGTCCCGGGACAGGGAAGGGGCACTGAAGCTTTCTTT; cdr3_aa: CASSLVPGQGRGTEAFF
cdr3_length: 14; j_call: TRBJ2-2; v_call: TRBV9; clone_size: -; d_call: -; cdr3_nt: TGTGCCAGCAGCGGAGCAGGGGTTTCCGGGGAGCTGTTTTTT; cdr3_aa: CASSGAGVSGELFF
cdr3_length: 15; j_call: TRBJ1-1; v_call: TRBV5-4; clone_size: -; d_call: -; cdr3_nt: TGTGCCAGCAGCTTGGCGGTAGGGGTAAACACTGAAGCTTTCTTT; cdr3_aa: CASSLAVGVNTEAFF
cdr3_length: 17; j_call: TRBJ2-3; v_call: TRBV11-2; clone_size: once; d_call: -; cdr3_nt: TGTGCCAGCAGCCCCGCCGCGTTTGGGGGGGCTGGGGATACGCAGTATTTT; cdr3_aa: CASSPAAFGGAGDTQYF
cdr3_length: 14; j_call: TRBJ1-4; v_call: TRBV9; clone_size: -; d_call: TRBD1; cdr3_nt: TGTGCCAGCAGCGCAGGACAGGGCAACGAAAAACTGTTTTTT; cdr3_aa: CASSAGQGNEKLFF
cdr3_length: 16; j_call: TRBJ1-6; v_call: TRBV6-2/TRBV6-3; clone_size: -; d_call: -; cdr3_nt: TGTGCCAGCAGTTACGATATCGGGGTCGGGAGTTCACCCCTCCACTTT; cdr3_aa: CASSYDIGVGSSPLHF
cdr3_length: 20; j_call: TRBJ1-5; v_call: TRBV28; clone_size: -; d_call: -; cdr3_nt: TGTGCCAGCAGTCCCTTGTTCTCTTCGGCGGGCGACTATAGCAATCAGCCCCAGCATTTT; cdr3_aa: CASSPLFSSAGDYSNQPQHF
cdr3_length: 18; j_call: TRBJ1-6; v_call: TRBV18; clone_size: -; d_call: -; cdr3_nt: TGTGCCAGCTCACCCCGACGGGATCTAGACGGACCTAATTCACCCCTCCACTTT; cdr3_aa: CASSPRRDLDGPNSPLHF
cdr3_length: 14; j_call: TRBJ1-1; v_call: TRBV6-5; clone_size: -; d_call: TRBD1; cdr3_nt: TGTGCCAGCAGACTACAGGGGTTGGGCACTGAAGCTTTCTTT; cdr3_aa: CASRLQGLGTEAFF
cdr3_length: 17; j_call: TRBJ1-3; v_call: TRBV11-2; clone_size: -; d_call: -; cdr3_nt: TGTGCCAGCACCCTACGGGAGGCCCCGACCTCTGGAAACACCATATATTTT; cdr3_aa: CASTLREAPTSGNTIYF
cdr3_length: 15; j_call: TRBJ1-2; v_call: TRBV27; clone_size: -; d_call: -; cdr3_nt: TGTGCCAGTTATTCGAGCATTTCTTCTAACTATGGCTACACCTTC; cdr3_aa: CASYSSISSNYGYTF
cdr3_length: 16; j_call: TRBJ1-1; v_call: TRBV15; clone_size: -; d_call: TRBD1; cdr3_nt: TGTGCCACCAGCAGAGGAGACAGGGGGATGAACACTGAAGCTTTCTTT; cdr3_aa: CATSRGDRGMNTEAFF
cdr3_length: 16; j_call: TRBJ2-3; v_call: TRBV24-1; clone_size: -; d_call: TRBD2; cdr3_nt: TGTGCCACCAGTGATCCCCTAGCGGGCCCCACAGATACGCAGTATTTT; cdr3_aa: CATSDPLAGPTDTQYF
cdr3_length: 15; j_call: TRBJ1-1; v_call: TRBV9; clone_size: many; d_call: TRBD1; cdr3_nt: TGTGCCAGCAGCGCGGGGGACAGGGGCGGGACTGAAGCTTTCTTT; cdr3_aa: CASSAGDRGGTEAFF
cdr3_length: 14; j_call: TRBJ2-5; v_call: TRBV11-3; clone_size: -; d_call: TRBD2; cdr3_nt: TGTGCCAGCAGCTTGCGGGGGAAAGAAGAGACCCAGTACTTC; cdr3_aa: CASSLRGKEETQYF
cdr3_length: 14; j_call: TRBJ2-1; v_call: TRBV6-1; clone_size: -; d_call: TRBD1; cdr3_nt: TGTGCCAGCAGTGATTGGCAGGGGGTGGGGGAGCAGTTCTTC; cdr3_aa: CASSDWQGVGEQFF
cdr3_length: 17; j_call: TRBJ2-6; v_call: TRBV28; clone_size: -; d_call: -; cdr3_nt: TGTGCCAGCAGTTTACTAAAAGGGAGCTCTGGGGCCAACGTCCTGACTTTC; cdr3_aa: CASSLLKGSSGANVLTF
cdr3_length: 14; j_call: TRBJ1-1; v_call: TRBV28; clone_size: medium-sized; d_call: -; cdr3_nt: TGTGCCAGCAGTAGGACAGCAATGAACACTGAAGCTTTCTTT; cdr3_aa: CASSRTAMNTEAFF
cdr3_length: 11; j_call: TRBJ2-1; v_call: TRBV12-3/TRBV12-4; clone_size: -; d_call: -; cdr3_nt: TGTGCCAGCAGAGTTGGCTGGAGACAGTTCTTC; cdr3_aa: CASRVGWRQFF
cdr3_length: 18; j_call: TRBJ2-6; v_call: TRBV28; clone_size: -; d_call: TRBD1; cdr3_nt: TGTGCCAGCAGTTTGTCCACAGGGGCGAAAACTGGGGCCAACGTCCTGACTTTC; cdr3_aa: CASSLSTGAKTGANVLTF
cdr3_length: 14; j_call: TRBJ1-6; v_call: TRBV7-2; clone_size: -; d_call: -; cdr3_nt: TGTGCCAGCAGCTTAGGGGGCCGTAATTCACCCCTCCACTTT; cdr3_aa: CASSLGGRNSPLHF
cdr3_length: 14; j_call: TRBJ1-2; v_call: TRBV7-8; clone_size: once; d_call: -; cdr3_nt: TGTGCCAGCAGCTTACCAGGAAGAAACTATGGCTACACCTTC; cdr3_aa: CASSLPGRNYGYTF
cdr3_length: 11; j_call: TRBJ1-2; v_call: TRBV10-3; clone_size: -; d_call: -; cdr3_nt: TGTGCCATCAGTGGCCTAGTCGGCTACACCTTC; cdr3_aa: CAISGLVGYTF
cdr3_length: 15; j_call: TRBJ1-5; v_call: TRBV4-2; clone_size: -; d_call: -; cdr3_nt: TGTGCCAGCAGCCAAGCAGGCTCGGTGGATCAGCCCCAGCATTTT; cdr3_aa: CASSQAGSVDQPQHF
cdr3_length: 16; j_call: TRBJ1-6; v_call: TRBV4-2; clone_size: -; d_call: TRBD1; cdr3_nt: TGTGCCAGCAGCCAAGATCCTACAGGGGGCGATTCACCCCTCCACTTT; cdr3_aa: CASSQDPTGGDSPLHF
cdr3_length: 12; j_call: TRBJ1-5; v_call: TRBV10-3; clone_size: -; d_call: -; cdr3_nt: TGTGCCATCAGTACAGGCAGTCAGCCCCAGCATTTT; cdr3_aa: CAISTGSQPQHF
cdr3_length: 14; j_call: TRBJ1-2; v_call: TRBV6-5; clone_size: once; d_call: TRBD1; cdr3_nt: TGTGCCAGCAGCTTAGGACAGGGGGCTCGAGGCTACACCTTC; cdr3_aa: CASSLGQGARGYTF
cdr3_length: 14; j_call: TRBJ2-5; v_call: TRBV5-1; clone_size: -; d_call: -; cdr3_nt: TGCGCCAGCAGCTTAACTAACTCCCCCCAGCCCCAGTACTTC; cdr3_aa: CASSLTNSPQPQYF
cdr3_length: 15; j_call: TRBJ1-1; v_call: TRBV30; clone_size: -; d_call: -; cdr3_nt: TGTGCCTGGAGTCCGGAAAGACAGAGGAACACTGAAGCTTTCTTT; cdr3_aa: CAWSPERQRNTEAFF
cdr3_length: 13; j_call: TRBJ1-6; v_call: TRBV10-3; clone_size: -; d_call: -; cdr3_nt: TGTGCCATCAGTGAACAGGATAATTCACCCCTCCACTTT; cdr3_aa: CAISEQDNSPLHF
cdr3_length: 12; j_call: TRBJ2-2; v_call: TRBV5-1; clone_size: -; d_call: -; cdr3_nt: TGCGCCAGCAGCTTGGCTGCCGGGGAGCTGTTTTTT; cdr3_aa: CASSLAAGELFF
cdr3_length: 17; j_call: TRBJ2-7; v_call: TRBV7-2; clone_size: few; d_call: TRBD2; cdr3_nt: TGTGCCAGCAGCTTAGCTCCCCGGGGCGGGGGTTCCTACGAGCAGTACTTC; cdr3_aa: CASSLAPRGGGSYEQYF
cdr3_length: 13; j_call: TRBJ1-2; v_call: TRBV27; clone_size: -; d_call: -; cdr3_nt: TGTGCCAGCAGTTTATCGGGCCGGTATGGCTACACCTTC; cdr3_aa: CASSLSGRYGYTF
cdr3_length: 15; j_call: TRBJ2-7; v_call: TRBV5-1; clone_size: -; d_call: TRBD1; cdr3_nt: TGCGCCAGCAGCTTAGGGGGCTTGGGCTCCTACGAGCAGTACTTC; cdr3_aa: CASSLGGLGSYEQYF
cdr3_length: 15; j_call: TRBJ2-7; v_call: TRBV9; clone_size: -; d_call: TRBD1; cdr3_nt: TGTGCCAGCGGTCCACCACAGGGGGCGAGGTACGAGCAGTACTTC; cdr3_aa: CASGPPQGARYEQYF
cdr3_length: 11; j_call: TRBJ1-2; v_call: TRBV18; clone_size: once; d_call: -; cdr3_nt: TGTGCCAGCTCACCAACGGATGGCTACACCTTC; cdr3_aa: CASSPTDGYTF